This passage covers 18 T cell receptor beta chains from one sample sequenced in a study of blood T cells in healthy people across ages. The authors ran a second PCR of roughly 6 to 12 cycles using a sample-barcoded 5' primer and a J-beta primer mix. TCRdb re-called the 5' RACE reads with MiXCR, one entry per CDR3 protein. The data show more than 700,000 distinct CDR3 sequences, with roughly 46% seen just once and 15% to 20% held by the top ten. Specimen: blood. These receptors all stem from an elderly man in good health.

This chain uses TRBV15 with TRBJ2-4, with 9 bases fitting TRBD2. The J call may not be correct, given that the DNA end is closer to TRBJ2-5. The CDR3 consists of 16 residues. Germline lookup yields CDR1 LNHNV and CDR2 YYDKDF (reference sequence). The CDR3 coding sequence is TGTGCCACCAGCAAGACCCTAGCGGGGATAAGAGAGACCCAGTACTTC. As protein: CATSKTLAGIRETQYF.

This clonotype was counted many times. The gene calls are TRBV18 and TRBJ1-4; 7 nucleotides match TRBD1. V lost 6 bases, J lost 3 bases, and 1 base stayed unmatched. The CDR3 spans 13 residues. CDR1 is KGHSH and CDR2 is LQKENI in the germline V gene. CDR3 coding DNA: TGTGCCAGCTCGGGACAGTCTAATGAAAAACTGTTTTTT. Translated: CASSGQSNEKLFF. Combining the CDR3 with reference TRBV18 and TRBJ1-4 gives the whole variable domain NAGVMQNPRHLVRRRGQEARLRCSPMKGHSHVYWYRQLPEEGLKFMVYLQKENIIDESGMPKERFSAEFPKEGPSILRIQQVVRGDSAAYFCASSGQSNEKLFFGSGTQLSVL.

The J gene is TRBJ2-1, the V gene TRBV7-2; 7 bases agree with TRBD2. Germline V CDR1 and CDR2: SGHTA, FQGNSA. The CDR3 is 16 residues long. V lost 0 bases and J lost 7; bases outside the gene matches: 9. CDR3 bases: TGTGCCAGCAGCTTAGCGGGGAGCGGGGCACGAAATGAGCAGTTCTTC. Protein sequence: CASSLAGSGARNEQFF.

This clonotype turned up a few times. The chain joins TRBV29-1 to TRBJ1-5, with 10 bases that match TRBD1. Germline assignment: CDR1 SQVTM and CDR2 ANQGSEA. Trimming took 3 bases from V and 2 from J; bases not matched to a gene: 4. CDR3 length equals 15 residues. Written as DNA, the CDR3 is TGCAGCGTTGATAGTGGGACAGGGGGCAATCAGCCCCAGCATTTT. This translates into CSVDSGTGGNQPQHF.

This clonotype was counted only a few times. This chain joins TRBV20-1 and TRBJ1-2, with a possible D match to TRBD1 (5 bases). V lost 6 bases and J 7 bases, leaving 18 bases between the germline ends. Germline CDR1 and CDR2: DFQATT and SNEGSKA (reference sequence). This CDR3 has 13 amino acids. CDR3 DNA sequence: TGCAGTGCCGATCCTACGAGGGGAACTGGCTACACCTTC. It translates to CSADPTRGTGYTF.

This clonotype has just a few counts. This chain joins TRBV4-3 and TRBJ1-2; D unresolved. V lost 0 bases and J lost 4, with 12 bases in between. CDR1 and CDR2 from the germline V gene are LGHNA and YSLEER. The CDR3 extends over 15 amino acids. The chain's CDR3 is CASSQEAGRSYGYTF. CDR3 in DNA: TGCGCCAGCAGCCAAGAGGCTGGACGTAGCTATGGCTACACCTTC.

Concerning this clonotype: Given a much more abundant clone one base away, this may be a read error. This chain joins TRBV5-1 and TRBJ2-1; 11 positions match TRBD1. CDR1 is SGHRS, CDR2 YFSETQ, per germline. The ends lost 4 bases at V and 10 bases at J; junction bases unmatched: 7. The CDR3 has 14 residues. The CDR3 nucleotides are TGCGCCAGCAGCCAGGACAGGGGGCTCTACGAGCAGTTCTTC. It encodes CASSQDRGLYEQFF.

The chain joins TRBV20-1 to TRBJ2-7, with D unclear. Deletions cut 3 bases from V and 2 bases from J, with 11 bases between. This CDR3 has 13 amino acids. The germline gives CDR1 DFQATT, CDR2 SNEGSKA (reference sequence). CDR3 nucleotide sequence: TGCAGTGCTAGGATCAGCACTACCTACGAGCAGTACTTC. As protein: CSARISTTYEQYF.

The V gene is TRBV4-2, the J gene TRBJ2-4; 7 positions match TRBD2. Germline V lookup: CDR1 LGHNA, CDR2 YNFKEQ. The CDR3 is 14 residues long. With 5 bases clipped from V and 13 bases from J, the junction kept 14 bases outside the gene matches. The CDR3 sequence is CASSRREMENEQYF. The CDR3 region has the DNA TGTGCCAGCAGCAGGCGGGAGATGGAGAATGAGCAGTACTTC.

J is TRBJ2-1 and V is TRBV30, with a possible D match to TRBD2 (6 bases). The CDR3 is made up of 15 amino acids. Germline values: CDR1 GTSNPN, CDR2 SVGIG (reference sequence). With 0 bases removed from V and 2 bases from J, the gap between germline ends came to 11 bases. Here the CDR3 DNA reads TGTGCCTGGAGTGTAACGTCGGGAGCCTACAATGAGCAGTTCTTC. Its translation is CAWSVTSGAYNEQFF. Using reference TRBV30 and TRBJ2-1 for the parts outside the CDR3, the full variable domain is SQTIHQWPATLVQPVGSPLSLECTVEGTSNPNLYWYRQAAGRGLQLLFYSVGIGQISSEVPQNLSASRPQDRQFILSSKKLLLSDSGFYLCAWSVTSGAYNEQFFGPGTRLTVL.

This clonotype was detected once. This chain uses TRBV19 with TRBJ2-1, with 9 positions matching TRBD1. CDR3 length: 15 residues. Germline CDR1 reads LNHDA; CDR2 reads SQIVND (reference sequence). Trimming at V came to 7 bases and at J to 7 bases, leaving 11 bases not matched to a gene. CDR3 protein: CASNPDRGIGNEQFF. The CDR3 region has the DNA TGTGCCAGTAATCCAGACAGGGGGATAGGGAATGAGCAGTTCTTC.

In this sample, this clonotype turned up many times. The chain joins TRBV7-2 to TRBJ2-1; D remains ambiguous. This CDR3 region has 15 residues. Deletions cut 3 bases from V and 2 bases from J, with 11 bases between. Germline V gene lookup returns CDR1 SGHTA and CDR2 FQGNSA. The CDR3 bases are TGTGCCAGCAGCTTTGGTCTCGTTCCCTACAATGAGCAGTTCTTC. Its translation is CASSFGLVPYNEQFF.

In its sample, this clonotype was seen a few times. The rearrangement joins TRBV7-2 to TRBJ2-7, with D possibly TRBD2 on 5 matching bases. The ends were cut back, 5 bases at V and 0 bases at J, with 11 bases in the middle. The CDR3 is 14 amino acids. Germline values: CDR1 SGHTA, CDR2 FQGNSA. Here the CDR3 reads CASSRSGTSYEQYF. The CDR3, as DNA: TGTGCCAGCAGCCGGAGCGGTACCTCCTACGAGCAGTACTTC.

The CDR3 reads CSGAPTSGNEQFF. The CDR3 nucleotides read TGCAGCGGAGCTCCGACTAGCGGCAATGAGCAGTTCTTC. The chain is built from TRBV29-1 and TRBJ2-1, with 9 nucleotides matching TRBD2. After removal of 7 bases from V and 6 bases from J, the junction contained 7 bases not matched to a gene. CDR3 length equals 13 residues. Germline CDR1 reads SQVTM; CDR2 reads ANQGSEA.

A note on this clonotype: A read error may be the cause here, since a much bigger clone is one base away. This chain connects TRBV12-3 or TRBV12-4 to TRBJ2-3; no reliable D call. CDR3 length equals 12 residues. The germline V and J ends were trimmed by 3 bases and 8 bases, with 9 bases remaining between them. CDR3 in amino acids: CASSFELGTQYF. The CDR3 coding sequence is TGTGCCAGCAGTTTCGAGTTAGGTACGCAGTATTTT.

V gene TRBV6-2 or TRBV6-3 combines with J gene TRBJ2-1; D may be TRBD1 or TRBD2 (6 bases each). Trimming shortened V by 8 bases and J by 7 bases, and 15 bases separated the two germline ends. Looked up from germline, CDR1 is MNHEY and CDR2 is SVGEGT. The CDR3 contains 13 residues. The CDR3 reads CASGGTPSNEQFF. The CDR3 DNA sequence: TGTGCCAGCGGCGGGACACCATCAAATGAGCAGTTCTTC.

The rearrangement links TRBV5-1 to TRBJ2-3, with D tentatively TRBD2 (7 bases). CDR3 length equals 15 residues. Germline values: CDR1 SGHRS, CDR2 YFSETQ. Trimming left V 4 bases short and J 2 bases short, with 14 bases between. CDR3 loop: CASSPEGGPTDTQYF. The CDR3 region has the DNA TGCGCCAGCAGCCCCGAGGGGGGGCCCACAGATACGCAGTATTTT. The whole variable domain, filled in from reference TRBV5-1 and TRBJ2-3, reads KAGVTQTPRYLIKTRGQQVTLSCSPISGHRSVSWYQQTPGQGLQFLFEYFSETQRNKGNFPGRFSGRQFSNSRSEMNVSTLELGDSALYLCASSPEGGPTDTQYFGPGTRLTVL.

The gene calls are TRBV9 and TRBJ1-4; no firm D call. V dropped 0 bases and J dropped 6 bases, with 9 bases sitting between them. The CDR3 extends over 14 amino acids. CDR1 is SGDLS, CDR2 YYNGEE, per germline. CDR3 sequence: CASSVGPGDEKLFF. The CDR3 coding sequence is TGTGCCAGCAGCGTAGGTCCCGGGGATGAAAAACTGTTTTTT.